This T cell receptor (beta chain) was retrieved from a study of T-cell memory formation after mild COVID-19. Study at large: There were largely donor-specific TCR clusters.

Germline CDR1 is SQVTM and CDR2 is ANQGSEA. The CDR3 consists of 14 residues. Trimming left V 1 base short and J 0 bases short, with 9 bases between. TCRalpha and TCRbeta libraries used 5'RACE with constant-segment primers and UMIs. TCRdb called the 5' RACE reads again in MiXCR, with one record for every CDR3 protein. The data contain about 57,000 distinct CDR3 sequences, about 12% of them singletons. Regarding the study as a whole: The finding that pre-infection memory included some responding clones suggested that cross-reactive memory joined. Contracting clones, day 15 to 85, had balanced CD4/CD8, and later expanders favored CD4+.

This clonotype was observed a handful of times. The antigen remains unidentified. This TCR was recovered from a man aged 18 to 30 who had mild COVID-19 (a few samples of this study predate the infection). Cell type and time point are not known. Sequenced input: PBMCs or a T cell subset sorted from them (not recorded which). This chain links TRBV29-1 with TRBJ1-2, with D possibly being TRBD1 (5 bases). As DNA, the CDR3 is TGCAGCGTTGAAGTGGGGCCTACTAACTATGGCTACACCTTC. Translation gives CSVEVGPTNYGYTF. The full variable domain, in which reference TRBV29-1 and TRBJ1-2 provide the parts outside the CDR3, is SAVISQKPSRDICQRGTSLTIQCQVDSQVTMMFWYRQQPGQSLTLIATANQGSEATYESGFVIDKFPISRPNLTFSTLTVSNMSPEDSSIYLCSVEVGPTNYGYTFGSGTRLTVV.